This paragraph reports one T cell receptor beta chain. This specimen belongs to a study of blood T cell repertoires in COVID-19. At the level of the study: The cDNA or gDNA used as material had been derived from T cells, B-cell-depleted T cells, or PBMCs.

Participants were aged roughly 18 to 90 years, lived in 20 to 30 US areas, and enrolled virtually. Each recovered donor of Cohort 3 presented with two negative PCRs, clearance, or symptom resolution. Germline CDR1 and CDR2: SEHNR and FQNEAQ (reference sequence). V lost 3 bases to trimming and J lost 9 bases, with 11 bases between them. CDR3 size: 12 residues. As processed by the authors: Researchers report that nucleated cell counts were estimated from reference gene primer amplification. Method: immunoSEQ multiplex PCR; TCRdb's copy keeps in-frame clones and lacks some. V, J and clone size are taken as reported in that table, and D and trimming were inferred from the DNA itself. The sample holds about 180,000 clones; over 75% are singletons and the top ten take approximately 6.5%.

The chain recombines TRBV7-9 with TRBJ1-1, with D tentatively TRBD1 (6 bases). The sample comprised PBMCs or T cells enriched from blood (not recorded which). This TCR derives from a woman aged 50 to 65 who had recovered from COVID-19. DNA of the CDR3: TGTGCCAGCAGCTTCACCGGGACACAAGCTTTCTTT. Its protein product is CASSFTGTQAFF.